The 15 T cell receptor beta chains below were found in one sample sequenced in a study of blood T cell repertoires in COVID-19. Profiling relied on immunoSEQ multiplex PCR, and the TCRdb table lists in-frame clones only, not all of them. This table holds 130,000 to 150,000 clones, approximately 83% found once. Sample: peripheral blood. These receptors originate from a woman of 80 years or more with acute or convalescent COVID-19.

J is TRBJ1-1 and V is TRBV7-3; TRBD1 matches 7 bases. The germline V gene has CDR1 SGHTA and CDR2 FQGTGA. The V segment lost 5 bases and the J segment 1 base; nucleotides outside the gene matches: 7. CDR3 size: 15 residues. CDR3 sequence: CASSPMTGTNTEAFF. CDR3 nucleotide sequence: TGTGCCAGCAGCCCAATGACAGGGACGAACACTGAAGCTTTCTTT.

CDR3 residues: CASTQITGPDQPQHF. Here the CDR3 DNA reads TGTGCCAGTACACAAATAACAGGGCCGGATCAGCCCCAGCATTTT. V gene TRBV6-6 combines with J gene TRBJ1-5; D might be TRBD1 (6 bases). Germline V CDR1 and CDR2: MNHNY, SVGAGI (reference sequence). There are 15 residues in the CDR3. Trimming took 9 bases from V and 5 from J, leaving 20 bases between them.

This CDR3 reads CASSHPPGSGGAVAETQYF. The CDR3 DNA reads as TGCGCCAGCAGCCACCCCCCAGGGAGCGGGGGGGCGGTAGCTGAGACCCAGTACTTC. The chain joins TRBV5-1 to TRBJ2-5; 10 bases line up with TRBD2. CDR3 length: 19 residues. V gave up 4 bases and J gave up 5 bases; unmatched junction bases: 20. Germline V gene lookup returns CDR1 SGHRS and CDR2 YFSETQ.

This clone was recorded a few times. CDR3 loop: CASSRVEGSGNTIYF. CDR3 coding DNA: TGCGCCAGCAGCCGGGTCGAGGGCTCTGGAAACACCATATATTTT. The V gene is TRBV4-1, the J gene TRBJ1-3, with no clear D. Germline V gene data show CDR1 as MGHRA and CDR2 as YSYEKL. The CDR3 covers 15 residues. Trimming removed 4 bases at V and 0 bases at J, with 10 bases between.

The chain joins TRBV19 to TRBJ2-5, with D tentatively TRBD1 (5 bases). Trimming removed 6 bases from V and 2 bases from J, with 10 bases in between. The CDR3 covers 13 residues. From germline, CDR1 is LNHDA and CDR2 SQIVND (reference sequence). For the CDR3, the DNA is TGTGCCAGTAGCTTTGACAGACAAGAGACCCAGTACTTC. This sequence encodes CASSFDRQETQYF.

The chain is built from TRBV2 and TRBJ2-7; no clear D. The germline V and J ends were trimmed by 5 bases and 5 bases, with 10 bases remaining between them. Germline V gene lookup returns CDR1 SNHLY and CDR2 FYNNEI. This CDR3 contains 12 residues. The CDR3 region has the DNA TGTGCCAGCAGTAAGAACGACAACGAGCAGTACTTC. Protein sequence: CASSKNDNEQYF.

This clone appeared a single time. The chain combines TRBV7-8 with TRBJ2-7; 7 bases are a match to TRBD2. The CDR3 has 15 residues. Germline V gives CDR1 SGHVS, CDR2 FQNEAQ. V trimming: 1 base; J trimming: 4 bases; junction bases outside the gene matches: 7. CDR3 protein: CASSLGTSVSYEQYF. The CDR3 DNA sequence: TGTGCCAGCAGCTTAGGTACTAGCGTGTCGTACGAGCAGTACTTC.

V and J are TRBV11-2 and TRBJ2-3, with 8 nucleotides matching TRBD2. The CDR3 runs to 18 residues. The V gene end was trimmed by 0 bases and the J gene end by 3 bases; junction bases not matched to a gene: 11. CDR1 SGHAT and CDR2 FQNNGV come from the germline V gene. The CDR3 DNA sequence: TGTGCCAGCAGCTTAGAGGAGCGGGGGCCGCACCCAACAGATACGCAGTATTTT. Translating gives CASSLEERGPHPTDTQYF.

About this clone itself: Other nucleotide sequences from this sample produce the same CDR3. The rearrangement joins TRBV7-2 to TRBJ1-1; unclear D gene. CDR3 length: 13 residues. Germline assignment: CDR1 SGHTA and CDR2 FQGNSA. V lost 6 bases and J lost 2, with 10 bases in between. CDR3 loop: CASSSGVNTEAFF. CDR3 DNA: TGTGCCAGCAGTAGTGGAGTAAACACTGAAGCTTTCTTT. The complete variable domain, with remaining parts taken from reference TRBV7-2 and TRBJ1-1, reads GAGVSQSPSNKVTEKGKDVELRCDPISGHTALYWYRQSLGQGLEFLIYFQGNSAPDKSGLPSDRFSAERTGGSVSTLTIQRTQQEDSAVYLCASSSGVNTEAFFGQGTRLTVV.

This chain connects TRBV3-1 (or the pseudogene TRBV3-2) to TRBJ2-5; 9 bases match TRBD1. Per germline, CDR1 LGHDT and CDR2 YNNKEL (reference sequence). The CDR3 runs 14 residues. V trimming: 4 bases; J trimming: 3 bases; junction bases outside the gene matches: 3. CDR3 coding DNA: TGTGCCAGCAGCCGACGGACAGGGGAAGAGACCCAGTACTTC. Its translation is CASSRRTGEETQYF.

The V gene is TRBV11-2, the J gene TRBJ1-2; D uncertain. The CDR3 has 16 residues. The ends were cut back, 1 base at V and 4 bases at J, with 16 bases in the middle. Per the germline V gene, CDR1 is SGHAT and CDR2 is FQNNGV. The CDR3 region has the DNA TGTGCCAGCAGCTTAGTCGGACTGGGGTTCGGCTATGGCTACACCTTC. Its protein is CASSLVGLGFGYGYTF.

This clone appeared a single time. V usage is TRBV5-1 and J usage is TRBJ1-5; 12 bases match TRBD1. V was clipped by 4 bases and J by 7 bases; unmatched bases: 9. The germline V gene has CDR1 SGHRS and CDR2 YFSETQ. This CDR3 is built from 16 residues. CDR3 protein: CASSPGTGGRGQPQHF. CDR3 bases: TGCGCCAGCAGCCCCGGGACAGGGGGCAGGGGACAGCCCCAGCATTTT.

The chain links TRBV27 to TRBJ1-2; 9 nucleotides align to TRBD1. V lost 4 bases and J lost 6; bases outside the gene matches: 3. The CDR3 spans 13 residues. The germline CDR1 and CDR2 sequences are MNHEY and SMNVEV (reference sequence). As DNA, the CDR3 is TGTGCCAGCAGTTACGGGACAGGGAATGGCTACACCTTC. Protein sequence: CASSYGTGNGYTF.

In this sample, this clone turned up a few times. V is TRBV6-6 and J is TRBJ1-6; no firm D call. Germline CDR1 and CDR2: MNHNY and SVGAGI (reference sequence). The CDR3 spans 16 residues. Deletions cut 2 bases from V and 6 bases from J, with 14 bases between. The CDR3 protein is CASSYGTGSGNSPLHF. Here the CDR3 DNA reads TGTGCCAGCAGTTACGGCACCGGGTCCGGTAATTCACCCCTCCACTTT.

The chain carries TRBV9 and TRBJ1-2; D possibly corresponds to TRBD1 (5 bases). V lost 4 bases to trimming and J lost 9 bases, with 19 bases between them. Germline loops: CDR1 SGDLS, CDR2 YYNGEE. This CDR3 is built from 14 residues. The CDR3 loop is CASSLDVGRASYTF. As DNA, the CDR3 is TGTGCCAGCAGCCTCGACGTGGGCAGGGCAAGCTACACCTTC.